The source of this T cell receptor beta chain is a study of blood T cell repertoires in COVID-19. On the study more broadly: The cDNA or gDNA used as material had been derived from T cells, B-cell-depleted T cells, or PBMCs.

Sequencing used immunoSEQ multiplex PCR; TCRdb keeps in-frame clones, though not all of them. The table shows about 84,000 clones, with about 70% occurring only once. Germline V CDR1 and CDR2: MGHRA, YSYEKL. There are 17 residues in the CDR3. Trimming at V came to 0 bases and at J to 6 bases, leaving 10 bases not matched to a gene. The chain couples TRBV4-1 to TRBJ2-5, with 10 bases matching TRBD2. The sequence came from a middle-aged man with active or convalescent COVID-19. The sequenced sample was peripheral blood. CDR3 residues: CASSQDGAGGPSQTQYF. The DNA of the CDR3 is TGCGCCAGCAGCCAAGATGGAGCGGGGGGGCCCAGCCAGACCCAGTACTTC.